This T cell receptor beta chain was sequenced during a study of blood T cell repertoires in COVID-19. Overall study: Some COVID-19 samples were acute and others convalescent; all came from the United States, Italy and Spain. T cells, B-cell-depleted T cells, or PBMCs provided the cDNA or gDNA that served as material.

Per the germline V gene, CDR1 is WNHNN and CDR2 is SYGVQD (reference sequence). V lost 3 bases, J lost 7 bases, and 12 bases lay in between. The CDR3 contains 13 residues. The table came from immunoSEQ multiplex PCR; TCRdb's copy has only in-frame clones and leaves some out. Altogether under 450,000 clones are present, 65% to 90% being singletons, with the ten largest covering just over 7%. This TCR came from a woman in her fifties or sixties with COVID-19, enrolled during active disease. V gene TRBV10-1 combines with J gene TRBJ1-2; D is possibly TRBD1 (6 bases). Sequencing used peripheral blood. The CDR3 DNA is TGCGCCAGCAGTGAAGGACAGCGGTCTGGCTACACCTTC. Its translation is CASSEGQRSGYTF.